The following is a T cell receptor beta chain sequence with its context. TCRdb keeps only in-frame clones here, not all; method: immunoSEQ multiplex PCR. In the table there are 200,000 or so clones, approximately 86% of which are singletons. CDR3 size: 14 residues. The ends were cut back, 1 base at V and 4 bases at J, with 10 bases in the middle. Germline CDR1 reads SNHLY; CDR2 reads FYNNEI. This sample is part of a study of blood T cell repertoires in COVID-19. For the study at large: The origin of the acute and convalescent COVID-19 samples was the United States, Italy and Spain.

This TCR was recovered from a man aged 55 to 69 with acute or convalescent COVID-19. The sample was peripheral blood. V usage is TRBV2 and J usage is TRBJ2-5, with D perhaps matching TRBD2 (6 bases). The CDR3 is CASSEGRGGETQYF. DNA of the CDR3: TGTGCCAGCAGTGAAGGTAGGGGAGGAGAGACCCAGTACTTC.